This TCR beta chain was observed in a study of shared clonotypes between healthy human individuals. Free of recent acute infections or vaccinations, the donors were healthy HIV-negative adults. Researchers partitioned CD4+ cells into CD45RA+ naive and CD45RA-negative memory subsets. Trimming took off 4 bases at V and 0 bases at J, with 15 bases between the two ends. Germline CDR1 MNHNS, CDR2 SASEGT. The CDR3 consists of 16 residues. The data were produced by immunoSEQ multiplex PCR, yet TCRdb's version contains in-frame clones alone and is incomplete. The data contain millions of clones, 93% of them singletons.

This sequence was found in a man younger than 35 in good health. Some clones in this sample may be carry-over from other donors' samples. Sequenced: naive CD4+ T cells from PBMCs. Subset here: CD45RA+ positively selected. The chain employs TRBV6-1 and TRBJ1-2; the D is unclear. CDR3 loop: CASSARRTGTNYGYTF. In nucleotides, the CDR3 is TGTGCCAGCAGTGCGCGAAGGACGGGGACTAACTATGGCTACACCTTC.